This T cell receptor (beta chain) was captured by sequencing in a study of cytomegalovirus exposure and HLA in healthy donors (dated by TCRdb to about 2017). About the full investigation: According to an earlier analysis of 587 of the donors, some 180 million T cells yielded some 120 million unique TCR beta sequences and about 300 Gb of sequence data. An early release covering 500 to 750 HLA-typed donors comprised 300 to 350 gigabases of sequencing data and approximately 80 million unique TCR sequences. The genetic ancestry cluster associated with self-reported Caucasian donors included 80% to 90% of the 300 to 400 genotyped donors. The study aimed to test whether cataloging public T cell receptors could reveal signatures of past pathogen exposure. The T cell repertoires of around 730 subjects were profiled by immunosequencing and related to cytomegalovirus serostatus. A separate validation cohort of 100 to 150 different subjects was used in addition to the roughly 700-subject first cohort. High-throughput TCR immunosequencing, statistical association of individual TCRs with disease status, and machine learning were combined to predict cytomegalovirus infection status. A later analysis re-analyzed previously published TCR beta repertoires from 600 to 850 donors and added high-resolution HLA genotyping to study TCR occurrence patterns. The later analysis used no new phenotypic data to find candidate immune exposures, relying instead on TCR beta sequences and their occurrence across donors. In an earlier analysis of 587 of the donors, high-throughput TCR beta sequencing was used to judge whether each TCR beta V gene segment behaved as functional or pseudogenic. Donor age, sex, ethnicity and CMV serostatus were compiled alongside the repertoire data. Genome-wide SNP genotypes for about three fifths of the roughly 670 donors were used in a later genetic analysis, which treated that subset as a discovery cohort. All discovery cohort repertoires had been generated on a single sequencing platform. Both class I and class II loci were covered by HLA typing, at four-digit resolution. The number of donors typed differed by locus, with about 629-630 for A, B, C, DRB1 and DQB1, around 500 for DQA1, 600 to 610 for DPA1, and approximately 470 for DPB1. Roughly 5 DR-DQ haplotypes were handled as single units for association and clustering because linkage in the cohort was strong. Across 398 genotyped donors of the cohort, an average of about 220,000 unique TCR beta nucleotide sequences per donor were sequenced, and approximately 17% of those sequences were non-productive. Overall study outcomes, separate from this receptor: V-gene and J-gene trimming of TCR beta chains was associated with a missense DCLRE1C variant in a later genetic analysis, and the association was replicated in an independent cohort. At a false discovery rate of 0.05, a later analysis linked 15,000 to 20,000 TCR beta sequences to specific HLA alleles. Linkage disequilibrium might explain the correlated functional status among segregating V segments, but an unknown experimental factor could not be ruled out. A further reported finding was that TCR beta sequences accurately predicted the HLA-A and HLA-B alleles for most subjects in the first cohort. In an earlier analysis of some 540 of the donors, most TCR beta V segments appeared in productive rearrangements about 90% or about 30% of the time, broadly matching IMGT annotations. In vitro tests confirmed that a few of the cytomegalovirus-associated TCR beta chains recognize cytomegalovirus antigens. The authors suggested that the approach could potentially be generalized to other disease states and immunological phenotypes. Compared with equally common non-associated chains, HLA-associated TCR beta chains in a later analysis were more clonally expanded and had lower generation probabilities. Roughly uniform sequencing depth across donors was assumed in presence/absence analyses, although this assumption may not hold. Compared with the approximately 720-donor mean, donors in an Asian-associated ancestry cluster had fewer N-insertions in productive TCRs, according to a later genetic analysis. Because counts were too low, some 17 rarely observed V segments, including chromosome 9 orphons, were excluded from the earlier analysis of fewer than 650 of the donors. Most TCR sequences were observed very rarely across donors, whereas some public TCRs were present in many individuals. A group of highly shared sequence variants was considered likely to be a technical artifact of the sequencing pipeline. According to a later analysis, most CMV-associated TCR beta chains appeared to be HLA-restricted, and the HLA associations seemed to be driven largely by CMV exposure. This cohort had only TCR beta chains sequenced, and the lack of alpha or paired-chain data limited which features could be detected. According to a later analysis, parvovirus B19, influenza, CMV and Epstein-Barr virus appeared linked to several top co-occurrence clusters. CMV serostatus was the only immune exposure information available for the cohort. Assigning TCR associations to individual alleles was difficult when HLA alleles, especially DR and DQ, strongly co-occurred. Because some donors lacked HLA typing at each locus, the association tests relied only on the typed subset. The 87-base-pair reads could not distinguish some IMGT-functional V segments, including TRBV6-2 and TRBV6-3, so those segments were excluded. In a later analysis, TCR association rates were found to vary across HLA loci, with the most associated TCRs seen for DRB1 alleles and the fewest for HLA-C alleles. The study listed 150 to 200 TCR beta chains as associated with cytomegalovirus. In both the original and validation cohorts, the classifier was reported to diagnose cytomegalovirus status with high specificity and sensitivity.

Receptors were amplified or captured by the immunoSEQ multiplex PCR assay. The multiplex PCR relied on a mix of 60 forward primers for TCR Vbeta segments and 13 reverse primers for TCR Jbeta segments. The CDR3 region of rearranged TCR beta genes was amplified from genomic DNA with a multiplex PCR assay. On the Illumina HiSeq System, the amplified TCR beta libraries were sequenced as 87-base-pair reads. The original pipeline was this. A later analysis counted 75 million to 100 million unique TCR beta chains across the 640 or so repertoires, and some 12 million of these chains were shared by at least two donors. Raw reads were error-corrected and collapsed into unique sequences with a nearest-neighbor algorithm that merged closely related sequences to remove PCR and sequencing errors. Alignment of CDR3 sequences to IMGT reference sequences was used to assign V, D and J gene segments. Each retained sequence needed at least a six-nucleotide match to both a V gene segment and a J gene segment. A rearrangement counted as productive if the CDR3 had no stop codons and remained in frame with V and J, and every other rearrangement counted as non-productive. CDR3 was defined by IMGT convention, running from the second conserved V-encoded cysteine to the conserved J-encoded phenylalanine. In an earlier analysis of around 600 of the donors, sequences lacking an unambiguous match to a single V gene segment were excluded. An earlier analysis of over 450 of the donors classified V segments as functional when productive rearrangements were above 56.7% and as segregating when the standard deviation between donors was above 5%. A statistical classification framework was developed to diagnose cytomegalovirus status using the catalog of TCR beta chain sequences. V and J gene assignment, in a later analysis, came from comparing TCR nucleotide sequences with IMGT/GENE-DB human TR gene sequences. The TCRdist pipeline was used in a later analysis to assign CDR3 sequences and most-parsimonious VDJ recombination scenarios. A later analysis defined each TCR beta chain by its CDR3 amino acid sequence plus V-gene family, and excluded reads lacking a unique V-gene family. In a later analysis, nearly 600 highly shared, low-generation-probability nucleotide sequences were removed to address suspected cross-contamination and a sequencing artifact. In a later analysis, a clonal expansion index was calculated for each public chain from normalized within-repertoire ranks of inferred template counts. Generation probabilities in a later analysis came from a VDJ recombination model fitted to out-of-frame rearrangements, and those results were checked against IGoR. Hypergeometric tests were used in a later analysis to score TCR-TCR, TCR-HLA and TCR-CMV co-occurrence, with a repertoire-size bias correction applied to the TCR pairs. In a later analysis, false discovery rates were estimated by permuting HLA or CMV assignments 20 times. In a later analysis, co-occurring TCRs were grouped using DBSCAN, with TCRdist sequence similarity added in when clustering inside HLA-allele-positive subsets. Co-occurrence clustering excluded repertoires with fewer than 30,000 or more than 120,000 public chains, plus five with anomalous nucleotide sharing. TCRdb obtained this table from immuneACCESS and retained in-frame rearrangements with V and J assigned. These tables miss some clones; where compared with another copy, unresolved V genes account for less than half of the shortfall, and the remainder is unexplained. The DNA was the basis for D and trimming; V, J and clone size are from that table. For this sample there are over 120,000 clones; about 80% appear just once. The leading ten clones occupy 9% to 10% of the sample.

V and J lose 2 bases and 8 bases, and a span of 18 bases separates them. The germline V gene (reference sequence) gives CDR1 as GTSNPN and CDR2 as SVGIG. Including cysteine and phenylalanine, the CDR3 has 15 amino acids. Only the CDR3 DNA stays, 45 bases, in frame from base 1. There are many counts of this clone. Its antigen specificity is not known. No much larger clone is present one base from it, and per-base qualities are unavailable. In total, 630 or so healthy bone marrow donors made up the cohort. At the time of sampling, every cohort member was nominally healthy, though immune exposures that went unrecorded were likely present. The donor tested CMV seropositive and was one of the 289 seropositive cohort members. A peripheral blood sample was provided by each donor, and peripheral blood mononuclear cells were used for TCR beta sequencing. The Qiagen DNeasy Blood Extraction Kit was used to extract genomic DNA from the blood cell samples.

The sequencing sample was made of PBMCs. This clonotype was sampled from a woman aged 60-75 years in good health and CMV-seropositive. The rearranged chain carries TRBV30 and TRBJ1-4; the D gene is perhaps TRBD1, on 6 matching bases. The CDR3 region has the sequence CAWSSTRGGREKLFF. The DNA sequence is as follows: TGTGCCTGGAGTTCAACAAGGGGGGGACGAGAAAAACTGTTTTTT.